The 9 T cell receptor beta chains reported below all come from one sample, sequenced in a study of OX40 agonist ivuxolimab in advanced cancers. Measured with immunoSEQ multiplex PCR; TCRdb has only the in-frame clones, and not every one. Among under 100,000 clones listed, about nine tenths were seen once. This material consisted of CD4+ or CD8+ T cells sorted from blood, taken in a trial of the OX40 agonist ivuxolimab. Receptors originate from an adult with an advanced solid tumor such as melanoma, head and neck, liver or kidney cancer.

CDR3 residues: CASSFSGLAGGEQFF. CDR3 bases: TGCGCCAGCAGCTTCTCGGGACTAGCGGGAGGGGAGCAGTTCTTC. The genes are TRBV4-1 and TRBJ2-1, with TRBD2 matching 16 bases. J lost 10 bases, V lost 5 bases, and 5 bases had no gene match. The CDR3 spans 15 residues. Germline V gene lookup returns CDR1 MGHRA and CDR2 YSYEKL.

The sample holds one count of this clone. The chain employs TRBV29-1 and TRBJ2-3; the match to TRBD2 covers 12 bases. The trim removed 2 bases at V and 5 bases at J, leaving 11 bases unmatched. This CDR3 is 17 amino acids long. Germline V gene lookup returns CDR1 SQVTM and CDR2 ANQGSEA. The CDR3 sequence: CSVEMLAGGPRRDTQYF. CDR3 nucleotide sequence: TGCAGCGTTGAAATGCTAGCGGGGGGGCCCCGGAGAGATACGCAGTATTTT.

The genes are TRBV2 and TRBJ1-5, with D perhaps TRBD1 (5 bases). CDR1 is SNHLY, CDR2 FYNNEI, per germline. This CDR3 is 14 amino acids long. V lost 7 bases and J lost 0, with 10 bases in between. The chain's CDR3 is CASKQADSNQPQHF. The CDR3 region has the DNA TGTGCCAGCAAACAGGCTGATAGCAATCAGCCCCAGCATTTT. The full variable domain, its missing parts supplied by reference TRBV2 and TRBJ1-5, is EPEVTQTPSHQVTQMGQEVILRCVPISNHLYFYWYRQILGQKVEFLVSFYNNEISEKSEIFDDQFSVERPDGSNFTLKIRSTKLEDSAMYFCASKQADSNQPQHFGDGTRLSIL.

The rearrangement uses TRBV10-1 and TRBJ2-7; 9 bases agree with TRBD1. V shed 5 bases and J 3 bases; nucleotides not matched to a gene: 11. Germline loops: CDR1 WNHNN, CDR2 SYGVQD (reference sequence). This CDR3 has 16 residues. The CDR3 sequence is CASSPKIQGAGYEQYF. The DNA of the CDR3 is TGCGCCAGCAGTCCGAAAATACAGGGGGCGGGCTACGAGCAGTACTTC.

The rearrangement links TRBV7-3 to TRBJ2-2; D uncertain. The CDR3 loop spans 13 amino acids. V was cut by 5 bases and J by 5 bases, with 9 bases left in between. Germline V gives CDR1 SGHTA, CDR2 FQGTGA. In nucleotides, the CDR3 is TGTGCCAGCAGCCCCGCCCAGACCGGGGAGCTGTTTTTT. It yields the protein CASSPAQTGELFF.

This rearrangement joins TRBV28 to TRBJ1-2; 10 nucleotides match TRBD1. The CDR3 is 18 residues long. Germline V gene lookup returns CDR1 MDHEN and CDR2 SYDVKM. The junction had 11 bases not matched to a gene; V was cut back by 1 base and J by 3 bases. CDR3 in amino acids: CASSLYFPRQGADYGYTF. CDR3 DNA: TGTGCCAGCAGTTTATATTTTCCGCGACAGGGGGCTGACTATGGCTACACCTTC.

This clone came up a few times. This chain connects TRBV9 to TRBJ1-6, with a possible D match to TRBD1 (5 bases). The V gene lost 3 bases and the J gene lost 9 bases, with 13 bases spanning the gap. Per germline, CDR1 SGDLS and CDR2 YYNGEE. The CDR3 covers 14 residues. The CDR3 protein is CASSATEVGSPLHF. The CDR3 nucleotides read TGTGCCAGCAGCGCGACAGAGGTCGGTTCACCCCTCCACTTT.

V usage is TRBV5-4 and J usage is TRBJ2-1; 7 nucleotides agree with TRBD2. Germline V gene data show CDR1 as SGHNT and CDR2 as YYREEE (reference sequence). Unmatched junction bases numbered 14, after V lost 4 bases and J lost 4 bases. This CDR3 spans 17 amino acids. CDR3 in amino acids: CASSRGPSSGPYNEQFF. CDR3 DNA sequence: TGTGCCAGCAGCCGCGGGCCCTCTAGCGGCCCGTACAATGAGCAGTTCTTC.

The chain couples TRBV30 to TRBJ1-1; tentatively, D is TRBD1 (6 bases). Trimming stripped 3 bases from V and 1 base from J, with 12 bases between. Looked up from germline, CDR1 is GTSNPN and CDR2 is SVGIG (reference sequence). The CDR3 totals 14 residues. CDR3 sequence: CAWRFDRPNTEAFF. The CDR3 DNA sequence: TGTGCCTGGAGATTTGACAGGCCGAACACTGAAGCTTTCTTT.